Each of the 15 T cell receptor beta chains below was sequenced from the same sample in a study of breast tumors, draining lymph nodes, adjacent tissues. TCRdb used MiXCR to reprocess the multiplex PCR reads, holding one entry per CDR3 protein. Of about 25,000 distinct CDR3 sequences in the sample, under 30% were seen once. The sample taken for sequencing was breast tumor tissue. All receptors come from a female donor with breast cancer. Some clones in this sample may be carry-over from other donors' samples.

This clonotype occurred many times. The chain's CDR3 is CSARDRLTGRFF. The CDR3 DNA reads as TGCAGTGCTAGAGATCGGCTCACGGGCAGGTTCTTC. The V call is TRBV20-1, the J call TRBJ2-1; D unresolved. The CDR3 extends over 12 amino acids. The V end was cut by 0 bases, the J end by 15 bases, with 15 bases between. CDR1 and CDR2 from the germline V gene are DFQATT and SNEGSKA (reference sequence).

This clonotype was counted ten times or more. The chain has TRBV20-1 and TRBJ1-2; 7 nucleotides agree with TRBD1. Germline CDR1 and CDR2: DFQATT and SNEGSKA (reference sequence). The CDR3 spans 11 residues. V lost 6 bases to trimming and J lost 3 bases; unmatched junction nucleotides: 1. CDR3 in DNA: TGCAGTGCAGACAGGGACTATGGCTACACCTTC. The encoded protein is CSADRDYGYTF.

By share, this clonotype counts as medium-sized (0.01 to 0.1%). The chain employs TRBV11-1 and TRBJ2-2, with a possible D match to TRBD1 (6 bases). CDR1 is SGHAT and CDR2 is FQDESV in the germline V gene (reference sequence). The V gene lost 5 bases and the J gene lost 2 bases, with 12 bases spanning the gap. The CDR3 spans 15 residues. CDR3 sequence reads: CASSPTGHNTGELFF. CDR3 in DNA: TGTGCCAGCAGCCCCACGGGACATAACACCGGGGAGCTGTTTTTT.

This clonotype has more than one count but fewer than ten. CDR3 loop: CASATSGTDTQYF. The DNA of the CDR3 is TGTGCCAGCGCAACTAGCGGAACAGATACGCAGTATTTT. The chain carries TRBV18 and TRBJ2-3, with TRBD2 matching 8 bases. Germline CDR1 and CDR2: KGHSH and LQKENI. V was pared by 8 bases and J by 3 bases, with 4 bases of the junction left unmatched. This CDR3 region has 13 residues.

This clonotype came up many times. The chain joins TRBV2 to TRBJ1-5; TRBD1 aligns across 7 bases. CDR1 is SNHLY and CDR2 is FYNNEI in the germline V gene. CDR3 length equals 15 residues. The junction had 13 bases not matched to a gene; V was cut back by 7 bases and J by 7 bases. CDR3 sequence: CASKLGTEKSQPQHF. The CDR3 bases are TGTGCCAGCAAGCTCGGGACAGAGAAAAGCCAGCCCCAGCATTTT. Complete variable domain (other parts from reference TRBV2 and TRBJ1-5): EPEVTQTPSHQVTQMGQEVILRCVPISNHLYFYWYRQILGQKVEFLVSFYNNEISEKSEIFDDQFSVERPDGSNFTLKIRSTKLEDSAMYFCASKLGTEKSQPQHFGDGTRLSIL.

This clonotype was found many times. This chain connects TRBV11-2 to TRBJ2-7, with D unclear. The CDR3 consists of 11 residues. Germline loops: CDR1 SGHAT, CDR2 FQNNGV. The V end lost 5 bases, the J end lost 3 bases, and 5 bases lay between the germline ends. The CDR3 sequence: CASSEYYEQYF. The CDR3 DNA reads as TGTGCCAGCAGCGAATACTACGAGCAGTACTTC.

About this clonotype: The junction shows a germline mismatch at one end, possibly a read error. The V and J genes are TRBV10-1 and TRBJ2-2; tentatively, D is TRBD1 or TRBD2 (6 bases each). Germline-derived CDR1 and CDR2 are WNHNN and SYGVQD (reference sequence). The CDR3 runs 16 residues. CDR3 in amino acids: CASSAPGLGAGGERFF. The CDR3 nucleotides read TGCGCCAGCAGTGCCCCGGGACTGGGGGCGGGCGGGGAGCGGTTTTTT.

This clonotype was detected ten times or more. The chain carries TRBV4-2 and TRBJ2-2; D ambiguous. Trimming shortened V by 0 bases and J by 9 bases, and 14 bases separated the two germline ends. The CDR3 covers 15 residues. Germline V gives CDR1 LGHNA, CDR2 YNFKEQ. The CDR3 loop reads CASSQEIVPERELFF. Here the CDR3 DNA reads TGTGCCAGCAGCCAAGAAATTGTCCCAGAGCGGGAGCTGTTTTTT.

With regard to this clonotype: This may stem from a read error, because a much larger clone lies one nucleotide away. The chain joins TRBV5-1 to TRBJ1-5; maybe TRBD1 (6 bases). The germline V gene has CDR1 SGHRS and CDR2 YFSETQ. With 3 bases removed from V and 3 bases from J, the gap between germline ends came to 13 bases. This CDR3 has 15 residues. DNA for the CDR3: TGCGCCAGCAGCTCGGCCAGGGGCGACAATCAGCCCCAGCATTTT. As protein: CASSSARGDNQPQHF.

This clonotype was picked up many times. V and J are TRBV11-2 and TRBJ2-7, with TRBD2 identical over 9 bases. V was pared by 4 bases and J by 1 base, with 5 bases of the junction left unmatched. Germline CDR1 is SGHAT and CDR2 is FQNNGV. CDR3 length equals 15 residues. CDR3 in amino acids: CASSYASGASYEQYF. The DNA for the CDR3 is TGTGCCAGCAGCTACGCTAGCGGGGCTTCCTACGAGCAGTACTTC. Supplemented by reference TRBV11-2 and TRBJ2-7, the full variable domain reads EAGVAQSPRYKIIEKRQSVAFWCNPISGHATLYWYQQILGQGPKLLIQFQNNGVVDDSQLPKDRFSAERLKGVDSTLKIQPAKLEDSAVYLCASSYASGASYEQYFGPGTRLTVT.

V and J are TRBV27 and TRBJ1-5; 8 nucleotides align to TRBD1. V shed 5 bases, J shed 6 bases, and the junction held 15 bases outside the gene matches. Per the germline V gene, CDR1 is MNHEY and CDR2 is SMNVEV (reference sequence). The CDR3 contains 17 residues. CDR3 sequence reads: CASSIRDRPSRPQPQHF. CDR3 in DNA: TGTGCCAGCAGTATCCGGGACAGGCCATCGCGACCTCAGCCCCAGCATTTT.

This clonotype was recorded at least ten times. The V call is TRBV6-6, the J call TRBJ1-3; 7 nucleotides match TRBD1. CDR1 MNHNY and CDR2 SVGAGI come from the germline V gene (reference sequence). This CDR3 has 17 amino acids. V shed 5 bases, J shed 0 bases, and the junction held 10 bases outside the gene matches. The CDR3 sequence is CASSLFTGEGSGNTIYF. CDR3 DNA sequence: TGTGCCAGCAGTCTTTTCACAGGGGAAGGCTCTGGAAACACCATATATTTT.

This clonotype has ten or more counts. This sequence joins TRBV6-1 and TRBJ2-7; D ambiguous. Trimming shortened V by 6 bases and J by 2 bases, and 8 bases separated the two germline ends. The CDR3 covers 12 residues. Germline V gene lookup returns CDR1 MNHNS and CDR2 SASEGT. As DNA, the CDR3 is TGTGCCAGCAGGAACATCGCCTACGAGCAGTACTTC. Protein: CASRNIAYEQYF.

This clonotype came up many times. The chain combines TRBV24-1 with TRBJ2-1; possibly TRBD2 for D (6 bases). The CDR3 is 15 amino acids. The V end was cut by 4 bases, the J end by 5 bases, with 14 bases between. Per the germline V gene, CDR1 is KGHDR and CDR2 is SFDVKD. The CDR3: CATSDPSDRDNEQFF. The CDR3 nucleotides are TGTGCCACCAGTGACCCTAGCGACCGGGACAATGAGCAGTTCTTC.

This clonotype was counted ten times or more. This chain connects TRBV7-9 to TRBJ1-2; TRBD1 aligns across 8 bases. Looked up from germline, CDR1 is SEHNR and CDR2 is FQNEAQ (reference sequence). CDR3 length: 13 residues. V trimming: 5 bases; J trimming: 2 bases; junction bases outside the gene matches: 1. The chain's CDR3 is CASSRQGNYGYTF. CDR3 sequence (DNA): TGTGCCAGCAGCAGACAGGGGAACTATGGCTACACCTTC.